These 31 T cell receptor beta chains originate from one sample sequenced in a study of T-cell memory formation after mild COVID-19. TCRdb independently ran MiXCR on the 5' RACE reads; one entry per CDR3 protein. The data hold fewer than 600,000 distinct CDR3 sequences, with about 22% observed a single time. Specimen: PBMCs or a T cell subset sorted from them (not recorded which). The receptors originated from an adult woman who had mild COVID-19 (a few samples of this study predate the infection). Cell type and time point are not known.

This clonotype was recorded a few times. The chain has TRBV12-3 or TRBV12-4 and TRBJ1-5; tentative D call: TRBD1 (6 bases). Trimming removed 5 bases at V and 4 bases at J, with 15 bases between. The CDR3 consists of 15 residues. Written as DNA, the CDR3 is TGTGCCAGCAGTCTCCAGGGGCAGCTGAATCAGCCCCAGCATTTT. Its translation is CASSLQGQLNQPQHF.

In its sample, this clonotype was seen many times. V and J are TRBV20-1 and TRBJ1-4; 11 nucleotides line up with TRBD1. Trimming took 0 bases from V and 7 from J; bases not matched to a gene: 4. CDR1 DFQATT and CDR2 SNEGSKA come from the germline V gene (reference sequence). This CDR3 has 15 amino acids. CDR3 nucleotides: TGCAGTGCTAGAGATCGGACAGGGGGCCGTGAAAAACTGTTTTTT. Amino acid sequence: CSARDRTGGREKLFF.

The table lists this clonotype with a few counts. DNA for the CDR3: TGTGCCAGCTCACGGAGACAGGGGTTGGCCATGAACACTGAAGCTTTCTTT. Translated: CASSRRQGLAMNTEAFF. The chain carries TRBV18 and TRBJ1-1; 8 bases agree with TRBD1. This CDR3 has 17 amino acids. V lost 4 bases and J lost 0; bases outside the gene matches: 10. From germline, CDR1 is KGHSH and CDR2 LQKENI.

The chain carries TRBV20-1 and TRBJ2-1, with D possibly being TRBD2 (5 bases). Germline CDR1 DFQATT, CDR2 SNEGSKA (reference sequence). This CDR3 has 13 amino acids. V was clipped by 5 bases and J by 7 bases, with 15 bases between them. The CDR3 loop reads CSAPGIWENEQFF. The CDR3, as DNA: TGCAGTGCTCCCGGGATTTGGGAGAATGAGCAGTTCTTC.

J is TRBJ1-1 and V is TRBV4-1; no firm D call. Trimming removed 3 bases from V and 8 bases from J, with 19 bases in between. The CDR3 totals 15 residues. Germline CDR1 and CDR2: MGHRA and YSYEKL. CDR3 region: CASSQTNLRRPEAFF. CDR3 nucleotide sequence: TGCGCCAGCAGCCAGACAAACCTTCGACGGCCAGAAGCTTTCTTT.

This clonotype has just a few counts. This chain connects TRBV5-1 to TRBJ1-1; the match to TRBD1 covers 7 bases. V shed 2 bases and J 3 bases; nucleotides not matched to a gene: 4. Germline V gives CDR1 SGHRS, CDR2 YFSETQ. The CDR3 is 14 residues long. The CDR3 coding sequence is TGCGCCAGCAGCTTACAGGGGTATGACACTGAAGCTTTCTTT. It translates to CASSLQGYDTEAFF. The entire variable domain, with the rest obtained from reference TRBV5-1 and TRBJ1-1, is as follows: KAGVTQTPRYLIKTRGQQVTLSCSPISGHRSVSWYQQTPGQGLQFLFEYFSETQRNKGNFPGRFSGRQFSNSRSEMNVSTLELGDSALYLCASSLQGYDTEAFFGQGTRLTVV.

The chain uses TRBV7-2 and TRBJ2-1; 7 bases line up with TRBD1. The CDR3 runs to 16 residues. After removal of 1 base from V and 8 bases from J, the junction contained 11 bases not matched to a gene. CDR1 is SGHTA, CDR2 FQGNSA, per germline. The CDR3 sequence: CASSLGRWTGRYEQFF. For the CDR3, the DNA is TGTGCCAGCAGCTTAGGTCGCTGGACAGGTCGGTATGAGCAGTTCTTC.

This clonotype showed up just a few times. The chain links TRBV4-2 to TRBJ2-3; D not resolved. This CDR3 comprises 14 residues. V was shortened by 0 bases and J by 4 bases, with 8 bases between the two germline ends. Germline-derived CDR1 and CDR2 are LGHNA and YNFKEQ. CDR3 DNA sequence: TGTGCCAGCAGCCAAGATCCTCGATCAGATACGCAGTATTTT. Protein product: CASSQDPRSDTQYF.

This clonotype was seen only a few times. The chain carries TRBV6-4 and TRBJ2-1, with 11 bases lining up with TRBD2. The CDR3 spans 15 residues. Germline values: CDR1 MRHNA, CDR2 SNTAGT. V dropped 2 bases and J dropped 6; count of bases not matched to a gene: 3. The CDR3 sequence: CASSDGTSGPNEQFF. In nucleotides, the CDR3 is TGTGCCAGCAGTGACGGGACTAGCGGACCCAATGAGCAGTTCTTC.

Only a few counts were recorded for this clonotype. The V and J genes are TRBV4-1 and TRBJ2-7; no definite D call. V was clipped by 1 base and J by 0 bases, with 10 bases between them. Per the germline V gene, CDR1 is MGHRA and CDR2 is YSYEKL. The CDR3 totals 15 residues. CDR3 bases: TGCGCCAGCAGCCAAGCACAGCCCAACTCCTACGAGCAGTACTTC. It translates to CASSQAQPNSYEQYF.

V usage is TRBV15 and J usage is TRBJ1-2, with 10 bases aligning to TRBD1. This CDR3 region has 16 residues. V dropped 0 bases and J dropped 6; count of bases not matched to a gene: 7. In germline, CDR1 is LNHNV, CDR2 YYDKDF (reference sequence). The CDR3 DNA is TGTGCCACCAGCAGAGATTTGGGACAGGGGTCTCATGGCTACACCTTC. Its protein product is CATSRDLGQGSHGYTF.

The chain joins TRBV20-1 to TRBJ1-5; 8 bases align to TRBD1. CDR3 length equals 14 residues. Germline CDR1 DFQATT, CDR2 SNEGSKA (reference sequence). Trimming cost V 3 bases and J 4 bases; bases outside gene matches: 5. The CDR3 protein is CSARRTGSNQPQHF. CDR3 sequence (DNA): TGCAGTGCTAGGCGGACAGGGTCAAATCAGCCCCAGCATTTT.

This clonotype appeared a few times. The chain uses TRBV15 and TRBJ1-2; D may be TRBD1 (6 bases). CDR3 length equals 14 residues. With 0 bases removed from V and 8 bases from J, the gap between germline ends came to 13 bases. CDR1 LNHNV and CDR2 YYDKDF come from the germline V gene (reference sequence). The CDR3 region is CATSRDSGAGGYTF. DNA for the CDR3: TGTGCCACCAGCAGAGATTCAGGGGCCGGGGGCTACACCTTC.

The chain is built from TRBV5-1 and TRBJ2-1; 9 bases are a match to TRBD2. Per germline, CDR1 SGHRS and CDR2 YFSETQ. The CDR3 runs 15 residues. Trimming took 4 bases from V and 12 from J; bases not matched to a gene: 14. CDR3 sequence reads: CASSAPSGALGGQFF. DNA for the CDR3: TGCGCCAGCAGCGCCCCTAGCGGGGCCTTAGGTGGGCAGTTCTTC.

A few counts support this clonotype. The gene calls are TRBV5-5 and TRBJ2-5; D is unresolved. Per the germline V gene, CDR1 is SGHKS and CDR2 is YYEKEE (reference sequence). This CDR3 is built from 12 residues. Trimming cost V 6 bases and J 3 bases, with 9 bases left between them. The CDR3 nucleotides are TGTGCCAGCAAAGTTGGCGAAGAGACCCAGTACTTC. Protein sequence: CASKVGEETQYF.

This sequence joins TRBV18 and TRBJ2-1, with TRBD2 matching 7 bases. Trimming took 3 bases from V and 2 from J; bases not matched to a gene: 10. Germline CDR1 is KGHSH and CDR2 is LQKENI. CDR3 length equals 17 residues. The DNA for the CDR3 is TGTGCCAGCTCACCCATGGGCACTAGCGATCCCTACAATGAGCAGTTCTTC. Its translation: CASSPMGTSDPYNEQFF.

The chain uses TRBV9 and TRBJ2-7; D is unclear. CDR1 is SGDLS, CDR2 YYNGEE, per germline. V was trimmed by 4 bases and J by 2 bases, leaving 16 bases between them. This CDR3 contains 15 residues. The CDR3 loop is CASSPPLDRAYEQYF. DNA for the CDR3: TGTGCCAGCAGCCCCCCCCTGGACCGCGCCTACGAGCAGTACTTC.

This clonotype was observed a single time. The chain has TRBV29-1 and TRBJ2-1; TRBD1 aligns across 8 bases. V lost 7 bases and J lost 5; bases outside the gene matches: 10. This CDR3 spans 14 amino acids. Germline V CDR1 and CDR2: SQVTM, ANQGSEA. The CDR3 DNA follows: TGCAGCGCAGGCACCGGGACAGGACACAATGAGCAGTTCTTC. Encoded protein: CSAGTGTGHNEQFF.

The chain links TRBV4-2 to TRBJ2-6; D is unresolved. Germline values: CDR1 LGHNA, CDR2 YNFKEQ. V was cut by 6 bases and J by 1 base, with 13 bases left in between. The CDR3 spans 16 residues. The DNA of the CDR3 is TGTGCCAGCAGAAACCCGGGCCGTTCTGGGGCCAACGTCCTGACTTTC. Translation gives CASRNPGRSGANVLTF.

This clonotype has more than one count but fewer than ten. The rearrangement joins TRBV6-6 to TRBJ2-4; D might be TRBD2 (7 bases). The CDR3 consists of 15 residues. Deletions cut 6 bases from V and 8 bases from J, with 20 bases between. Germline-derived CDR1 and CDR2 are MNHNY and SVGAGI (reference sequence). The CDR3 region has the DNA TGTGCCAGCAGCCTCCATGCAGGGGAGGGAGACATTCAGTACTTC. Protein: CASSLHAGEGDIQYF.

J is TRBJ1-4 and V is TRBV12-3 or TRBV12-4, with TRBD1 matching over 7 bases. The V and J ends lost 5 bases and 8 bases, in that order; junction bases with no gene match: 17. The CDR3 has 17 amino acids. This CDR3 reads CASSPFPPGQYREKLFF. The DNA of the CDR3 is TGTGCCAGCAGTCCCTTTCCCCCGGGACAGTATCGGGAAAAACTGTTTTTT.

A word on this clonotype: Its ends do not fully match the called genes, so a read error is possible. This rearrangement joins TRBV12-3 or TRBV12-4 to TRBJ2-3; 7 bases agree with TRBD1. CDR3 size: 15 residues. CDR3 bases: TGTGCCAGCAGCTTAGGGAACAGGGGTACAGATACGCAGTATTTT. Translating it yields CASSLGNRGTDTQYF.

This chain joins TRBV9 and TRBJ2-3; 11 nucleotides align to TRBD2. Germline CDR1 reads SGDLS; CDR2 reads YYNGEE. V lost 5 bases, J lost 2 bases, and 10 bases stayed unmatched. The CDR3 spans 17 residues. The CDR3 DNA sequence: TGTGCCAGCAGTAGCGGGAGGGCAGACCTTAACACAGATACGCAGTATTTT. It encodes CASSSGRADLNTDTQYF.

The chain links TRBV5-1 to TRBJ2-3, with D perhaps being TRBD1 or TRBD2 (5 bases each). CDR3 length: 16 residues. Trimming pared 4 bases from V and 5 bases from J, leaving 20 bases between. Germline assignment: CDR1 SGHRS and CDR2 YFSETQ. CDR3: CASSPYPGANGDTQYF. In DNA form, the CDR3 reads TGCGCCAGCAGCCCTTATCCCGGGGCAAATGGAGATACGCAGTATTTT.

In its sample, this clonotype was seen many times. This chain links TRBV24-1 with TRBJ2-7; tentatively, D is TRBD1 (5 bases). This CDR3 is 16 amino acids long. Trimming pared 3 bases from V and 2 bases from J, leaving 16 bases between. From germline, CDR1 is KGHDR and CDR2 SFDVKD. The CDR3 is CATSDSREAIPYEQYF. CDR3 sequence (DNA): TGTGCCACCAGTGATAGCAGGGAAGCCATCCCCTACGAGCAGTACTTC.

There are a few counts of this clonotype. CDR3 amino acids: CASSQGGLRGYEQYF. CDR3 coding DNA: TGCGCCAGCAGCCAAGGGGGACTTAGAGGCTACGAGCAGTACTTC. The chain uses TRBV4-1 and TRBJ2-7; D perhaps matches TRBD2 (6 bases). The V end was cut by 1 base, the J end by 3 bases, with 13 bases between. This CDR3 is built from 15 residues. In germline, CDR1 is MGHRA, CDR2 YSYEKL.

V is TRBV12-3 or TRBV12-4 and J is TRBJ1-2; D unclear. Trimming left V 3 bases short and J 3 bases short, with 8 bases between. The CDR3 is 13 amino acids. The CDR3: CASSFLVDYGYTF. CDR3 DNA: TGTGCCAGCAGTTTTCTGGTAGACTATGGCTACACCTTC.

The chain uses TRBV19 and TRBJ1-6; D is possibly TRBD1 (5 bases). The length of the CDR3 is 14 residues. CDR1 is LNHDA and CDR2 is SQIVND in the germline V gene (reference sequence). V lost 5 bases and J lost 5, with 10 bases in between. The CDR3 DNA is TGTGCCAGTAGTCAGGGCGCCAATAATTCACCCCTCCACTTT. It is translated as CASSQGANNSPLHF.

In this sample, this clonotype turned up a few times. The J gene is TRBJ1-4, the V gene TRBV12-3 or TRBV12-4; D is unclear. Trimming left V 6 bases short and J 8 bases short, with 10 bases between. The CDR3 sequence is 12 residues long. The CDR3 is CASSLRAEKLFF. The DNA for the CDR3 is TGTGCCAGCAGCCTCCGGGCAGAAAAACTGTTTTTT.

This clonotype was recorded a few times. The V call is TRBV7-9, the J call TRBJ2-1, with 10 bases lining up with TRBD2. Germline trimming cut 5 bases from V and 7 bases from J; bases unmatched to any gene: 11. This CDR3 region has 16 residues. Germline V CDR1 and CDR2: SEHNR, FQNEAQ (reference sequence). In DNA form, the CDR3 reads TGTGCCAGCAGCCCATGGCGGACTAGCGGTCGGAATGAGCAGTTCTTC. It is translated as CASSPWRTSGRNEQFF.

V usage is TRBV20-1 and J usage is TRBJ2-5; no reliable D call. Per the germline V gene, CDR1 is DFQATT and CDR2 is SNEGSKA (reference sequence). Trimming shortened V by 1 base and J by 3 bases, and 9 bases separated the two germline ends. The CDR3 consists of 13 residues. CDR3 nucleotides: TGCAGTGCTAGAGGTCAAACCAAAGAGACCCAGTACTTC. Its protein is CSARGQTKETQYF.